The count of the clone carrying this T cell receptor beta chain is one. The data originate from a study of blood T cell repertoires in COVID-19. Whole-study context: COVID-19 samples, acute and convalescent, were from the United States, Italy and Spain.

The repertoire was sequenced with immunoSEQ multiplex PCR; TCRdb's copy has only in-frame clones and lacks some. The data show approximately 400,000 clones, about four fifths seen once. V was pared by 1 base and J by 7 bases, with 14 bases between. The germline gives CDR1 SGHVS, CDR2 FQNEAQ. This CDR3 spans 16 amino acids. The chain uses TRBV7-8 and TRBJ1-6; tentatively, D is TRBD1 (5 bases). The specimen was peripheral blood. The source of this sequence is a human donor with acute or convalescent COVID-19. The donor label of this sample is uncertain. The chain's CDR3 is CASSLGSLTANSPLHF. CDR3 coding DNA: TGTGCCAGCAGCTTAGGGTCTCTGACAGCCAATTCACCCCTCCACTTT.